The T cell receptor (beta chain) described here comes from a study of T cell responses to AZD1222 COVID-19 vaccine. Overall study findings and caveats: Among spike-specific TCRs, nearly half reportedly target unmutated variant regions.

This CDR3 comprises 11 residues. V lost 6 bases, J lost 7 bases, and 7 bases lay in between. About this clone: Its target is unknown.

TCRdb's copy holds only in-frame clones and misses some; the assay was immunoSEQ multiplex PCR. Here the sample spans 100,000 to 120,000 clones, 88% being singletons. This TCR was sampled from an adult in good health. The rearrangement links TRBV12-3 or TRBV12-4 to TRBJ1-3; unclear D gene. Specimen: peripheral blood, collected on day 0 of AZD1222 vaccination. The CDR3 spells CASRRPNTIYF. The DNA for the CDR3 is TGTGCCAGCAGGCGACCGAACACCATATATTTT.